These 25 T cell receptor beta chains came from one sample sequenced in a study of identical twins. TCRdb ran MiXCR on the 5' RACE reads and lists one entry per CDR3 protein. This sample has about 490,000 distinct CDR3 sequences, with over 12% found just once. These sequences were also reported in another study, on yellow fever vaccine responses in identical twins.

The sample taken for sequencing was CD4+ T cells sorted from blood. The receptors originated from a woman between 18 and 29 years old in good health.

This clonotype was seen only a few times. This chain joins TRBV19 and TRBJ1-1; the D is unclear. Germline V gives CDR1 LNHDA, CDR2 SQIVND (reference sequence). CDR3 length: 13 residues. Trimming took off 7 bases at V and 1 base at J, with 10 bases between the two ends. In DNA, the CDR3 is TGTGCCAGTATCCCTCCGGGGAACACTGAAGCTTTCTTT. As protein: CASIPPGNTEAFF.

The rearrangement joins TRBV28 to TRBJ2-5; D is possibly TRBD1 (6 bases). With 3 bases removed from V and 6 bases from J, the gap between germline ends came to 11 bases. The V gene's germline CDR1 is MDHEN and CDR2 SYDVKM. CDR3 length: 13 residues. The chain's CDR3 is CASSFLGAQTQYF. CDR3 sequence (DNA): TGTGCCAGCAGTTTTCTGGGGGCGCAGACCCAGTACTTC.

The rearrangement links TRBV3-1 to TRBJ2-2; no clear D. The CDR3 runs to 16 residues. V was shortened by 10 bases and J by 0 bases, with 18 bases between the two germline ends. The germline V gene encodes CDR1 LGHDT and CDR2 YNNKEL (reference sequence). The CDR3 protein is CATAGPLRANTGELFF. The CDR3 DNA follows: TGTGCCACCGCCGGACCACTGCGTGCGAACACCGGGGAGCTGTTTTTT.

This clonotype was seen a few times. The CDR3 here is CASSLGPHSTEAFF. CDR3 bases: TGTGCCAGCAGCTTGGGACCACATAGCACTGAAGCTTTCTTT. The rearrangement uses TRBV7-7 and TRBJ1-1; perhaps TRBD1 as D (5 bases). The CDR3 extends over 14 amino acids. CDR1 SSHAT and CDR2 FNYEAQ come from the germline V gene (reference sequence). V was clipped by 3 bases and J by 4 bases, with 12 bases between them.

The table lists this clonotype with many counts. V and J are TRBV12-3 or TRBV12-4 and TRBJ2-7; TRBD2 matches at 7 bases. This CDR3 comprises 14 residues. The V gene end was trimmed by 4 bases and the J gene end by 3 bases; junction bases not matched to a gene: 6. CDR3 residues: CASSSSGTVYEQYF. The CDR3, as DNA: TGTGCCAGCAGTTCTAGCGGAACAGTCTACGAGCAGTACTTC.

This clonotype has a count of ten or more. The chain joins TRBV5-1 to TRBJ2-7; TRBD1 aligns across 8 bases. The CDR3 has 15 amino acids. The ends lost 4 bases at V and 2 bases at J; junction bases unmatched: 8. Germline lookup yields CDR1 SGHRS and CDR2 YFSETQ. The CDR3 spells CASSPGTGFTYEQYF. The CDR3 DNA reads TGCGCCAGCAGCCCCGGGACAGGTTTTACCTACGAGCAGTACTTC.

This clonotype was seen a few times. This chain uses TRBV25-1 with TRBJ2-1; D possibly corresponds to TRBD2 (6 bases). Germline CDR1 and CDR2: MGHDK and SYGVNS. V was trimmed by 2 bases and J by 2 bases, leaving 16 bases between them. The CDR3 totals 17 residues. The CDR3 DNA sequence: TGTGCCAGCAGTGAAAATTGGAAAGCGGGTACCTACAATGAGCAGTTCTTC. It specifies CASSENWKAGTYNEQFF.

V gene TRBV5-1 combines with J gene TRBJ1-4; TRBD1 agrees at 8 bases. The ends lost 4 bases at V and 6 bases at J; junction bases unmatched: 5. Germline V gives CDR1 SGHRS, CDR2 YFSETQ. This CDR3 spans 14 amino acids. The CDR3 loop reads CASSPDRVYEKLFF. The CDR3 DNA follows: TGCGCCAGCAGCCCGGACAGGGTTTATGAAAAACTGTTTTTT.

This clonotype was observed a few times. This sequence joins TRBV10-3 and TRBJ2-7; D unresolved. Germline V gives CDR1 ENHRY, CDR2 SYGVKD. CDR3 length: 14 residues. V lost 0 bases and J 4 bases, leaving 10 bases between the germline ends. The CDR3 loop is CAISESSFGYEQYF. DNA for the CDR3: TGTGCCATCAGTGAGTCCAGTTTCGGATACGAGCAGTACTTC.

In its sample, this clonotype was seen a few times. The CDR3 region is CASSLRDRGGQPQHF. DNA of the CDR3: TGTGCCAGCAGTTTAAGGGACAGGGGTGGACAGCCCCAGCATTTT. The chain joins TRBV12-3 or TRBV12-4 to TRBJ1-5; 10 bases map to TRBD1. J gave up 7 bases and V 2 bases, and 5 bases lay outside the gene matches. The CDR3 length is 15 residues.

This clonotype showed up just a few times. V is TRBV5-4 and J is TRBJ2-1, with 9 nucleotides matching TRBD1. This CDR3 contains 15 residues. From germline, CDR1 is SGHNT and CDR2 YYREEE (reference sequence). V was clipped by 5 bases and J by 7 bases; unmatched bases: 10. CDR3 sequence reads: CASRPAGTGTNEQFF. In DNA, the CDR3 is TGTGCCAGCAGACCGGCCGGGACAGGGACGAATGAGCAGTTCTTC.

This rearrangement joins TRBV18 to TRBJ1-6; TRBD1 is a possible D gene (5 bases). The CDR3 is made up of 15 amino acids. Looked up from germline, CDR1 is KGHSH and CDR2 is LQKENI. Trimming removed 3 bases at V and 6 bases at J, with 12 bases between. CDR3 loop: CASSPEVGTNSPLHF. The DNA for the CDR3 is TGTGCCAGCTCACCGGAGGTCGGGACTAATTCACCCCTCCACTTT.

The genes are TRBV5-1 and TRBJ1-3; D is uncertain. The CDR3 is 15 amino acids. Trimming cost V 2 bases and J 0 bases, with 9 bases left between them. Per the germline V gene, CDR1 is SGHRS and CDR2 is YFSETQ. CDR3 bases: TGCGCCAGCAGCTTTGAGTCAGCCTCTGGAAACACCATATATTTT. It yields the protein CASSFESASGNTIYF.

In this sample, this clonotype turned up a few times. CDR3 nucleotides: TGCAGCGTTGAAGGGGGCTTGACTACTACGGCGACCCAGTACTTC. It is translated as CSVEGGLTTTATQYF. V usage is TRBV29-1 and J usage is TRBJ2-5, with D perhaps being TRBD1 or TRBD2 (5 bases each). The CDR3 consists of 15 residues. Germline V lookup: CDR1 SQVTM, CDR2 ANQGSEA. The V end was cut by 1 base, the J end by 7 bases, with 19 bases between.

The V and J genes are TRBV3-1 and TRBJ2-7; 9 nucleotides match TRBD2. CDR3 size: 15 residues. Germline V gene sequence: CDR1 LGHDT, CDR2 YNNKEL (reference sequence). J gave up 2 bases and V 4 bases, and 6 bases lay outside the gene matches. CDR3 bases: TGTGCCAGCAGCCCGGGACTAGCCAAAACCTACGAGCAGTACTTC. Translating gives CASSPGLAKTYEQYF.

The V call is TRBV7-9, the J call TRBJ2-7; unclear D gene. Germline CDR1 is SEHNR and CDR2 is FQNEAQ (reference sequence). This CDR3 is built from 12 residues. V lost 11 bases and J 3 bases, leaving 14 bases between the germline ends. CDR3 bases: TGTGCCTCCGCTTTGGGCAGCTACGAGCAGTACGTC. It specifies CASALGSYEQYV.

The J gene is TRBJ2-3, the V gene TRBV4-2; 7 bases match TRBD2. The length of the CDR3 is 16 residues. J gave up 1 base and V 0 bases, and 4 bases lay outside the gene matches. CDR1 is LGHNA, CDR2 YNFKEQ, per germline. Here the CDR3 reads CASSQDSSGGTDTQYF. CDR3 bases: TGTGCCAGCAGCCAAGATTCGAGCGGGGGCACAGATACGCAGTATTTT.

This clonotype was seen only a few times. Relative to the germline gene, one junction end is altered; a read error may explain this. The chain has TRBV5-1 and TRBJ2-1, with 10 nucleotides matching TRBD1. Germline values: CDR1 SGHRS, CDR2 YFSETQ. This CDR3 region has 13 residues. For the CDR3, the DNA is TGCGCCAGCAGCTTGGCAACCGGGACAGGGGAGGTCTTC. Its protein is CASSLATGTGEVF. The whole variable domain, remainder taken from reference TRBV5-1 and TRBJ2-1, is KAGVTQTPRYLIKTRGQQVTLSCSPISGHRSVSWYQQTPGQGLQFLFEYFSETQRNKGNFPGRFSGRQFSNSRSEMNVSTLELGDSALYLCASSLATGTGEVFGPGTRLTVL.

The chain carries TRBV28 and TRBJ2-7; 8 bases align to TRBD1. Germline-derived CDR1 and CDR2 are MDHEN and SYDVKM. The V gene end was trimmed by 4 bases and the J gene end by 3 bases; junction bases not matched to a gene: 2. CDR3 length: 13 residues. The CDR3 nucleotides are TGTGCCAGCAGTTCCACAGGGGGCTACGAGCAGTACGTC. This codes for CASSSTGGYEQYV.

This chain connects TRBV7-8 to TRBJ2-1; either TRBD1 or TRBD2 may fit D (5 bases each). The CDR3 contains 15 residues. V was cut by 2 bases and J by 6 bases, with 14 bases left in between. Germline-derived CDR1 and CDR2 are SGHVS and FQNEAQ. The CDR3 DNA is TGTGCCAGCAGCTTAATGGGGGATATCTTCAATGAGCAGTTCTTC. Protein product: CASSLMGDIFNEQFF.

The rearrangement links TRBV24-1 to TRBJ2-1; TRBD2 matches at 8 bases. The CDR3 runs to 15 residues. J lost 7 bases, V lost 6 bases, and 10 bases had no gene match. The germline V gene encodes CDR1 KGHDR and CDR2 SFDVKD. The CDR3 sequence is CATSSSGSFLNEQFF. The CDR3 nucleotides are TGTGCCACCAGTTCGAGCGGGAGTTTCCTAAATGAGCAGTTCTTC.

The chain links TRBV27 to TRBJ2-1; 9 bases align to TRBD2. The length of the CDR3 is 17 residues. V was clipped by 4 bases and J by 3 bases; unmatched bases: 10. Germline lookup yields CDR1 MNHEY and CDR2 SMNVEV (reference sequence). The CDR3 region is CASSSRRERGVYNEQFF. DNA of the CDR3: TGTGCCAGCAGTTCCAGGAGGGAGCGGGGGGTCTACAATGAGCAGTTCTTC.

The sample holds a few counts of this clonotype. The CDR3 is CASSRTASVDYGYTF. The CDR3 nucleotides are TGTGCCAGCAGTCGGACAGCTTCGGTCGATTATGGCTACACCTTC. The chain is built from TRBV6-1 and TRBJ1-2; possibly TRBD1 for D (6 bases). V was shortened by 5 bases and J by 5 bases, with 18 bases between the two germline ends. The germline V gene encodes CDR1 MNHNS and CDR2 SASEGT. The CDR3 is made up of 15 amino acids.

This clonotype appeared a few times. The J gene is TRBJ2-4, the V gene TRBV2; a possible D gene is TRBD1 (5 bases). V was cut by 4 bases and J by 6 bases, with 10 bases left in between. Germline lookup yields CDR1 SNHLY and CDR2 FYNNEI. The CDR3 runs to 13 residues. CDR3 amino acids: CASSGGQGNIQYF. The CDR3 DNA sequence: TGTGCCAGCAGTGGGGGTCAGGGAAACATTCAGTACTTC.

The CDR3 region has the DNA TGCAGTGCTAGTACCAGACTAGCGGGAGGCACAGATACGCAGTATTTT. This codes for CSASTRLAGGTDTQYF. The chain couples TRBV20-1 to TRBJ2-3, with 12 bases that match TRBD2. The ends lost 3 bases at V and 1 base at J; junction bases unmatched: 5. Germline V CDR1 and CDR2: DFQATT, SNEGSKA (reference sequence). This CDR3 is 16 amino acids long.